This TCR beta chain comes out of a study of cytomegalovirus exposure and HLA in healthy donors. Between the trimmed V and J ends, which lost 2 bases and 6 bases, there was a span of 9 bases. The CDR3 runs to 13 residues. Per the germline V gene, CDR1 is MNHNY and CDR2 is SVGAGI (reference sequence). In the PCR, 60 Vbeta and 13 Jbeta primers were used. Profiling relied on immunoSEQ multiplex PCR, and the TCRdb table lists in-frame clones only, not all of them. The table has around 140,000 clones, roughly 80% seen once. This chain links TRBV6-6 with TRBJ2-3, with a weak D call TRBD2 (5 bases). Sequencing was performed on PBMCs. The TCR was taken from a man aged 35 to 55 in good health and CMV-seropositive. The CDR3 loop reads CASSYAGRDTQYF. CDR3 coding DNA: TGTGCCAGCAGTTACGCGGGTAGGGATACGCAGTATTTT.